The 10 T cell receptor beta chains below come from one sample, sequenced in a study of CD4 and CD8 cells across lung adenocarcinoma regions. TCRdb called the PCR reads again in MiXCR, with one record for every CDR3 protein. Seen here are 9,000 or so distinct CDR3 sequences, roughly 50% observed once, and the top ten hold 40% to 50%. What was sequenced was CD8+ T cells from the margin of a lung tumor. Receptors were obtained from a female donor with lung adenocarcinoma. The CD4 and CD8 labels of this study may be unreliable.

This clonotype rates as medium-sized. V gene TRBV6-1 combines with J gene TRBJ2-4; the D gene is possibly TRBD1 (5 bases). The ends were cut back, 4 bases at V and 9 bases at J, with 13 bases in the middle. CDR1 is MNHNS, CDR2 SASEGT, per germline. The CDR3 has 13 amino acids. In DNA form, the CDR3 reads TGTGCCAGCAGTGTAGACAGATGGGCCATTCAGTACTTC. Protein sequence: CASSVDRWAIQYF.

The chain recombines TRBV10-2 with TRBJ2-5, with 8 bases fitting TRBD2. The CDR3 is 14 amino acids. From germline, CDR1 is WSHSY and CDR2 SAAADI. V lost 0 bases and J lost 5; bases outside the gene matches: 2. In DNA, the CDR3 is TGCGCCAGCAGTGAGTCGACTAGCGACGAGACCCAGTACTTC. It codes for CASSESTSDETQYF.

This chain uses TRBV27 with TRBJ2-4; D ambiguous. The CDR3 is 13 amino acids. Per germline, CDR1 MNHEY and CDR2 SMNVEV (reference sequence). V was clipped by 2 bases and J by 10 bases, with 12 bases between them. The CDR3 DNA sequence: TGTGCCAGCAGTTTACGACTCACAGATATTCAGTACTTC. Encoded protein: CASSLRLTDIQYF.

The J gene is TRBJ2-7, the V gene TRBV27, with TRBD2 as a possible D gene (6 bases). Looked up from germline, CDR1 is MNHEY and CDR2 is SMNVEV (reference sequence). This CDR3 is built from 14 residues. V lost 4 bases and J lost 5, with 15 bases in between. CDR3 nucleotides: TGTGCCAGCAGTTCCCACGGGGGTGGGGACGAGCAGTACTTC. Translating it yields CASSSHGGGDEQYF.

This clonotype was counted between two and nine times. This CDR3 reads CASSSWTDNEQYF. As DNA, the CDR3 is TGTGCCAGCAGTTCGTGGACAGATAACGAGCAGTACTTC. This chain uses TRBV27 with TRBJ2-5; D might be TRBD1 (6 bases). The J call may not be correct, given that the DNA end is closer to TRBJ2-7. Germline V gene lookup returns CDR1 MNHEY and CDR2 SMNVEV (reference sequence). This CDR3 is built from 13 residues.

Only a few counts were recorded for this clonotype. CDR3: CASSRGTASGNTIYF. CDR3 bases: TGTGCCAGCAGTCGCGGGACAGCCTCTGGAAACACCATATATTTT. The chain uses TRBV6-1 and TRBJ1-3, with 7 bases lining up with TRBD1. This CDR3 region has 15 residues. Germline CDR1 reads MNHNS; CDR2 reads SASEGT. Germline trimming cut 5 bases from V and 0 bases from J; bases unmatched to any gene: 4.

By proportion, this clonotype is medium-sized. The chain carries TRBV27 and TRBJ2-3, with D hard to call. Trimming cost V 2 bases and J 4 bases, with 10 bases left between them. Germline values: CDR1 MNHEY, CDR2 SMNVEV (reference sequence). There are 14 residues in the CDR3. The CDR3 DNA reads TGTGCCAGCAGTTTAAACTCATTTCCAGATACGCAGTATTTT. Its protein is CASSLNSFPDTQYF.

This clonotype is categorized as medium-sized. The rearrangement links TRBV27 to TRBJ2-5; the match to TRBD2 covers 11 bases. The DNA end lines up better with TRBJ2-7; the J call may be wrong. CDR1 and CDR2 from the germline V gene are MNHEY and SMNVEV (reference sequence). The CDR3 spans 16 residues. The CDR3 DNA reads as TGTGCCAGCAGTGTCACCGGGACTAGCGGAATCTACGAGCAGTACTTC. Its protein is CASSVTGTSGIYEQYF.

The chain is built from TRBV7-8 and TRBJ2-2; D is uncertain. V was trimmed by 3 bases and J by 6 bases, leaving 11 bases between them. Germline V gene lookup returns CDR1 SGHVS and CDR2 FQNEAQ. This CDR3 contains 14 residues. CDR3 sequence reads: CASSFAQTSGELFF. As DNA, the CDR3 is TGTGCCAGCAGCTTCGCCCAGACATCCGGGGAGCTGTTTTTT.

The chain recombines TRBV25-1 with TRBJ2-2; D not certain. TRBJ2-3 explains the end of the DNA better; the J call may be wrong. CDR1 is MGHDK and CDR2 is SYGVNS in the germline V gene. The CDR3 is made up of 14 amino acids. CDR3 loop: CASSEYAGTGTQYF. CDR3 nucleotides: TGTGCCAGCAGTGAATACGCAGGCACCGGGACGCAGTATTTT.